This T cell receptor beta chain was identified in a study of T cell responses to AZD1222 COVID-19 vaccine. Study-wide results and limits: After the peak T cell response, and only then, were repertoires sampled.

Produced via immunoSEQ multiplex PCR; TCRdb's table is partial and in-frame only. The data contain about 75,000 clones, around 88% of them singletons. The ends lost 1 base at V and 6 bases at J; junction bases unmatched: 3. The CDR3 consists of 14 residues. Germline V CDR1 and CDR2: KGHSH, LQKENI. Concerning this clone itself: Its antigen is not identified.

This material consisted of peripheral blood, taken 28 days after the second dose of the MenACWY control vaccine. The receptor comes from an adult who received the MenACWY meningococcal vaccine as a control. The V call is TRBV18, the J call TRBJ1-5, with 7 bases fitting TRBD1. CDR3: CASSPQGAGQPQHF. The CDR3 DNA reads as TGTGCCAGCTCACCACAGGGGGCTGGTCAGCCCCAGCATTTT.